One and the same sample provided the 31 T cell receptor beta chains below, sequenced in a study of T-cell reconstitution after alpha-beta-depleted transplantation in children. During its preparation, the TCRbeta library received unique molecular identifiers. A single record per CDR3 protein comes from TCRdb applying MiXCR to the PCR reads. There are about 340,000 distinct CDR3 sequences in the sample; around 10% occur only once, and 2% to 3% lies in the top ten. The sample in question was PBMCs from the stem cell graft donor, obtained from the stem cell graft. These receptors were taken from a human donor who donated a stem cell graft to a child with acute lymphoblastic leukemia.

This clonotype was counted between two and nine times. The chain has TRBV20-1 and TRBJ2-7; D call uncertain. V dropped 0 bases and J dropped 2 bases, with 8 bases sitting between them. The CDR3 runs to 13 residues. Germline values: CDR1 DFQATT, CDR2 SNEGSKA (reference sequence). The CDR3 coding sequence is TGCAGTGCTAGAGATCCAGCGACCTACGAGCAGTACTTC. Protein product: CSARDPATYEQYF.

This clonotype appeared a few times. The rearrangement uses TRBV29-1 and TRBJ2-7, with D uncertain. This CDR3 is built from 13 residues. CDR1 and CDR2 (germline): SQVTM, ANQGSEA. Trimming took 3 bases from V and 2 from J, leaving 11 bases between them. The DNA of the CDR3 is TGCAGCGTTGAGGTGGCAGGAACCTACGAGCAGTACTTC. Translated, it gives CSVEVAGTYEQYF.

As regards this clonotype: At one end the junction does not follow the germline gene, possibly because of a read error. This chain joins TRBV5-1 and TRBJ2-1; D may be TRBD2 (6 bases). CDR1 is SGHRS, CDR2 YFSETQ, per germline. The CDR3 spans 15 residues. The CDR3: CASSFGGTTINVQFF. The CDR3 DNA sequence: TGCGCCAGCAGCTTCGGAGGGACGACGATAAATGTGCAGTTCTTC.

This chain joins TRBV12-3 or TRBV12-4 and TRBJ2-1; 7 bases line up with TRBD2. The CDR3 is 14 residues long. The trim removed 6 bases at V and 2 bases at J, leaving 4 bases unmatched. In DNA, the CDR3 is TGTGCCAGCAGCGTGGGGGGGGCCTACAATGAGCAGTTCTTC. Translating gives CASSVGGAYNEQFF.

This chain joins TRBV27 and TRBJ2-1, with unresolved D. Germline CDR1 is MNHEY and CDR2 is SMNVEV (reference sequence). The CDR3 is 13 amino acids. V dropped 3 bases and J dropped 4 bases, with 7 bases sitting between them. CDR3 DNA sequence: TGTGCCAGCAGTTTCATCCGGTACAATGAGCAGTTCTTC. Translated, it gives CASSFIRYNEQFF.

This clonotype has only one observation. The chain joins TRBV29-1 to TRBJ2-2; TRBD1 or TRBD2 may be the D gene (5 bases each). CDR3 length: 14 residues. Germline V gene lookup returns CDR1 SQVTM and CDR2 ANQGSEA. Trimming left V 6 bases short and J 0 bases short, with 11 bases between. CDR3 sequence (DNA): TGCAGCGTCAAGGGACGTTCGAACACCGGGGAGCTGTTTTTT. As protein: CSVKGRSNTGELFF.

This clonotype was seen only a few times. Compared with germline, one end of the junction differs, possibly owing to a read error. The V and J genes are TRBV20-1 and TRBJ1-1; no firm D call. CDR1 and CDR2 (germline): DFQATT, SNEGSKA (reference sequence). This CDR3 has 13 residues. CDR3 in amino acids: CSARGGMNTEAFF. CDR3 coding DNA: TGCAGTGCAAGAGGCGGGATGAACACTGAAGCTTTCTTT.

This clonotype was observed a handful of times. The chain uses TRBV6-2 or TRBV6-3 and TRBJ1-1; TRBD1 aligns across 7 bases. With 6 bases clipped from V and 1 base from J, the junction kept 14 bases outside the gene matches. The length of the CDR3 is 17 residues. The germline CDR1 and CDR2 sequences are MNHEY and SVGEGT. CDR3 bases: TGTGCCAGCAGCCAATCTCTAATCCGGGACAGGAACACTGAAGCTTTCTTT. Its protein is CASSQSLIRDRNTEAFF.

The chain is built from TRBV7-2 and TRBJ2-3; D is ambiguous. CDR1 and CDR2 (germline): SGHTA, FQGNSA. The V end lost 5 bases, the J end lost 6 bases, and 9 bases lay between the germline ends. CDR3 size: 12 residues. As DNA, the CDR3 is TGTGCCAGCAGCAGCCTAAGGGATACGCAGTATTTT. Amino acid sequence: CASSSLRDTQYF. Supplemented by reference TRBV7-2 and TRBJ2-3, the full variable domain reads GAGVSQSPSNKVTEKGKDVELRCDPISGHTALYWYRQSLGQGLEFLIYFQGNSAPDKSGLPSDRFSAERTGGSVSTLTIQRTQQEDSAVYLCASSSLRDTQYFGPGTRLTVL.

This chain links TRBV7-6 with TRBJ2-3; 7 bases fit TRBD2. The trim removed 2 bases at V and 1 base at J, leaving 9 bases unmatched. Germline CDR1 SGHVS, CDR2 FNYEAQ. This CDR3 is built from 17 residues. This CDR3 reads CASSLSASGYGTDTQYF. CDR3 DNA: TGTGCCAGCAGCTTATCGGCTAGCGGCTATGGCACAGATACGCAGTATTTT.

This clonotype was counted a few times. V gene TRBV12-3 or TRBV12-4 combines with J gene TRBJ2-7, with 8 bases that match TRBD1. Trimming at V came to 6 bases and at J to 1 base, leaving 8 bases not matched to a gene. The length of the CDR3 is 15 residues. The CDR3 region is CASSVGQGGSYEQYF. DNA for the CDR3: TGTGCCAGCAGCGTTGGACAGGGTGGTTCCTACGAGCAGTACTTC.

The gene calls are TRBV10-3 and TRBJ2-3; possibly TRBD1 for D (5 bases). CDR1 is ENHRY, CDR2 SYGVKD, per germline. The CDR3 has 16 residues. Trimming removed 2 bases at V and 3 bases at J, with 15 bases between. The CDR3 DNA reads as TGTGCCATCAGTGAGCTACCGGACATCCAGACAGATACGCAGTATTTT. Its translation is CAISELPDIQTDTQYF.

This clonotype was detected only a few times. The V call is TRBV15, the J call TRBJ2-2; D unclear. The CDR3 is 15 residues long. The germline CDR1 and CDR2 sequences are LNHNV and YYDKDF (reference sequence). V dropped 1 base and J dropped 6 bases, with 12 bases sitting between them. The CDR3 is CATSRVLTAAGELFF. In nucleotides, the CDR3 is TGTGCCACCAGCAGAGTGCTAACGGCGGCCGGGGAGCTGTTTTTT.

The sample holds a few counts of this clonotype. The chain couples TRBV12-3 or TRBV12-4 to TRBJ1-3, with 7 nucleotides matching TRBD1. The CDR3 loop spans 15 amino acids. The V gene end was trimmed by 6 bases and the J gene end by 3 bases; junction bases not matched to a gene: 8. CDR3 region: CASRSTGVLGNTIYF. In DNA, the CDR3 is TGTGCCAGCAGATCAACAGGGGTGCTTGGAAACACCATATATTTT.

This clonotype was seen many times. This chain links TRBV28 with TRBJ2-7; 8 bases are shared with TRBD1. The CDR3 runs to 16 residues. CDR1 is MDHEN, CDR2 SYDVKM, per germline. V dropped 3 bases and J dropped 4; count of bases not matched to a gene: 11. CDR3 region: CASSLAGTGLIYEQYF. The CDR3, as DNA: TGTGCCAGCAGTTTGGCCGGGACAGGCTTAATTTACGAGCAGTACTTC.

CDR3 nucleotides: TGTGCCAGCAACGACAGGGCGGCAGATACGCAGTATTTT. Translation: CASNDRAADTQYF. J is TRBJ2-3 and V is TRBV7-9; TRBD1 aligns across 7 bases. The germline V gene encodes CDR1 SEHNR and CDR2 FQNEAQ (reference sequence). V dropped 7 bases and J dropped 4; count of bases not matched to a gene: 5. The length of the CDR3 is 13 residues.

This chain uses TRBV27 with TRBJ2-2; tentative D call: TRBD1 (6 bases). CDR1 and CDR2 (germline): MNHEY, SMNVEV (reference sequence). Trimming took off 3 bases at V and 4 bases at J, with 12 bases between the two ends. CDR3 length equals 15 residues. CDR3 nucleotides: TGTGCCAGCAGTTTTGGGCAGGGGTTCACCGGGGAGCTGTTTTTT. Translating it yields CASSFGQGFTGELFF.

This clonotype was seen a handful of times. The genes are TRBV3-1 and TRBJ2-3, with D possibly called TRBD1 or TRBD2 (5 bases each). This CDR3 region has 18 residues. V was clipped by 5 bases and J by 6 bases, with 27 bases between them. From germline, CDR1 is LGHDT and CDR2 YNNKEL (reference sequence). CDR3 DNA sequence: TGTGCCAGCAGCGACCTATTAGCCGGAGAGGGGCCGTCGGATACGCAGTATTTT. Translation: CASSDLLAGEGPSDTQYF.

The genes are TRBV7-2 and TRBJ2-3; D is ambiguous. Germline-derived CDR1 and CDR2 are SGHTA and FQGNSA. This CDR3 has 15 amino acids. V shed 0 bases and J shed 2 bases, with 9 bases lying between them. The chain's CDR3 is CASSLAPTVTDTQYF. The CDR3 bases are TGTGCCAGCAGCTTAGCGCCCACAGTCACAGATACGCAGTATTTT.

This chain connects TRBV6-2 or TRBV6-3 to TRBJ2-7; 7 nucleotides align to TRBD2. The J segment lost 5 bases and the V segment lost 5 bases, leaving 12 bases of the junction unmatched. From germline, CDR1 is MNHEY and CDR2 SVGEGT. CDR3 size: 15 residues. The CDR3 is CASSLRRERIDEQYF. The DNA of the CDR3 is TGTGCCAGCAGTCTCCGGCGGGAGAGAATCGACGAGCAGTACTTC.

This clonotype appeared many times. The chain combines TRBV28 with TRBJ2-1; TRBD2 matches at 7 bases. The CDR3 loop spans 14 amino acids. Losses at the gene ends were 5 bases for V and 4 bases for J; bases not matched to a gene: 5. CDR1 and CDR2 (germline): MDHEN, SYDVKM. CDR3 sequence (DNA): TGTGCCAGCAGTACGAGCGGGGCATACAATGAGCAGTTCTTC. Translating it yields CASSTSGAYNEQFF. Filled out from reference TRBV28 and TRBJ2-1, the complete variable domain reads DVKVTQSSRYLVKRTGEKVFLECVQDMDHENMFWYRQDPGLGLRLIYFSYDVKMKEKGDIPEGYSVSREKKERFSLILESASTNQTSMYLCASSTSGAYNEQFFGPGTRLTVL.

This clonotype was found many times. J is TRBJ1-5 and V is TRBV28; 8 bases fit TRBD1. Germline loops: CDR1 MDHEN, CDR2 SYDVKM. The ends lost 6 bases at V and 3 bases at J; junction bases unmatched: 7. This CDR3 has 15 amino acids. CDR3 coding DNA: TGTGCCAGCAGCGAAAACAGGGGGGCCAATCAGCCCCAGCATTTT. Its protein is CASSENRGANQPQHF.

This clonotype was observed many times. The J gene is TRBJ2-3, the V gene TRBV12-3 or TRBV12-4; D gene unclear. The CDR3 is made up of 12 amino acids. V shed 4 bases and J shed 4 bases, with 6 bases lying between them. CDR3 sequence reads: CASSYSADTQYF. The DNA of the CDR3 is TGTGCCAGCAGTTACTCGGCAGATACGCAGTATTTT.

This clonotype was counted only a few times. The V gene is TRBV28, the J gene TRBJ2-1; perhaps D is TRBD1 or TRBD2 (5 bases each). V was clipped by 3 bases and J by 6 bases, with 15 bases between them. Germline V gene sequence: CDR1 MDHEN, CDR2 SYDVKM. The CDR3 is made up of 15 amino acids. The CDR3 region has the DNA TGTGCCAGCAGTTTCCGTGGGCCGAGGGGCAATGAGCAGTTCTTC. It encodes CASSFRGPRGNEQFF.

This clonotype was found many times. This chain joins TRBV6-1 and TRBJ2-3; TRBD1 might be the D (6 bases). CDR1 is MNHNS and CDR2 is SASEGT in the germline V gene. The CDR3 covers 15 residues. Trimming cost V 6 bases and J 1 base, with 14 bases left between them. The CDR3 DNA is TGTGCCAGCAGCCCTCCAGGGGACGGCACAGATACGCAGTATTTT. As protein: CASSPPGDGTDTQYF.

The chain uses TRBV7-8 and TRBJ2-7; possibly TRBD2 for D (5 bases). The CDR3 is made up of 14 amino acids. V was pared by 0 bases and J by 3 bases, with 9 bases between. Germline-derived CDR1 and CDR2 are SGHVS and FQNEAQ. The DNA for the CDR3 is TGTGCCAGCAGCTTAGCGGTCAGCGGCTACGAGCAGTACTTC. Amino acid sequence: CASSLAVSGYEQYF. Using reference TRBV7-8 and TRBJ2-7 for the parts outside the CDR3, the full variable domain is GAGVSQSPRYKVAKRGQDVALRCDPISGHVSLFWYQQALGQGPEFLTYFQNEAQLDKSGLPSDRFFAERPEGSVSTLKIQRTQQEDSAVYLCASSLAVSGYEQYFGPGTRLTVT.

A few counts support this clonotype. The genes are TRBV20-1 and TRBJ2-7; tentative D call: TRBD2 (6 bases). Per germline, CDR1 DFQATT and CDR2 SNEGSKA (reference sequence). The V end was cut by 0 bases, the J end by 2 bases, with 14 bases between. This CDR3 comprises 15 residues. Here the CDR3 reads CSARDPGGSAYEQYF. CDR3 DNA sequence: TGCAGTGCTAGAGACCCTGGAGGGAGTGCCTACGAGCAGTACTTC.

This clonotype occurred many times. The chain employs TRBV29-1 and TRBJ2-5, with 9 bases matching TRBD1. The CDR3 length is 13 residues. V shed 8 bases and J 7 bases; nucleotides not matched to a gene: 11. CDR1 SQVTM and CDR2 ANQGSEA come from the germline V gene. CDR3 residues: CSIRDRVGWTQYF. The CDR3 DNA sequence: TGCAGCATACGGGACAGGGTTGGATGGACCCAGTACTTC.

The rearrangement uses TRBV12-5 and TRBJ2-3; D is undetermined. CDR3 length: 15 residues. Per the germline V gene, CDR1 is LGHNT and CDR2 is FRNRAP. Trimming cost V 1 base and J 0 bases, with 8 bases left between them. The CDR3 loop reads CASGLGQTSTDTQYF. DNA of the CDR3: TGTGCTAGTGGTTTGGGGCAGACTAGCACAGATACGCAGTATTTT.

The CDR3 sequence is CASSLTYGHEQFF. CDR3 in DNA: TGTGCCAGCAGCTTAACGTACGGGCATGAGCAGTTCTTC. The rearrangement uses TRBV7-3 and TRBJ2-1; D is ambiguous. CDR1 and CDR2 (germline): SGHTA, FQGTGA. V lost 0 bases, J lost 8 bases, and 8 bases lay in between. CDR3 length equals 13 residues. Full variable domain (remainder filled in from reference TRBV7-3 and TRBJ2-1): GAGVSQTPSNKVTEKGKYVELRCDPISGHTALYWYRQSLGQGPEFLIYFQGTGAADDSGLPNDRFFAVRPEGSVSTLKIQRTERGDSAVYLCASSLTYGHEQFFGPGTRLTVL.

This clonotype was counted a few times. The rearrangement joins TRBV4-1 to TRBJ1-2; no clear D. Germline CDR1 and CDR2: MGHRA and YSYEKL. The CDR3 loop spans 15 amino acids. The V end was cut by 2 bases, the J end by 3 bases, with 13 bases between. The CDR3 coding sequence is TGCGCCAGCAGCCAATATGGGGTTCAGGACTATGGCTACACCTTC. It encodes CASSQYGVQDYGYTF.